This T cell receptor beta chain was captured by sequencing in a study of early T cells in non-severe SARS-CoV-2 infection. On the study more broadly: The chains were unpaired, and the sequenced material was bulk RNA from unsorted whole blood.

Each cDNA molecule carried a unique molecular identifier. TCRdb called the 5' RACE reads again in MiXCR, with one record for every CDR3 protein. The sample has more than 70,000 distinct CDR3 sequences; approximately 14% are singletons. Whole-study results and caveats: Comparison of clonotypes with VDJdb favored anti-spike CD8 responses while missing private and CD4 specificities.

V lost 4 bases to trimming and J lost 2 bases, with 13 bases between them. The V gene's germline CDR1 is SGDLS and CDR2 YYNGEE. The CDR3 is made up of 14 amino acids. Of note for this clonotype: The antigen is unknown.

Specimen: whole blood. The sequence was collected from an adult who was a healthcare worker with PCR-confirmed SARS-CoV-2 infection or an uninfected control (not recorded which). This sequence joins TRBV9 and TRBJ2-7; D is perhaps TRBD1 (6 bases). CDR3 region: CASSTGPTPYEQYF. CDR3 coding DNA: TGTGCCAGCAGCACAGGGCCAACCCCCTACGAGCAGTACTTC.